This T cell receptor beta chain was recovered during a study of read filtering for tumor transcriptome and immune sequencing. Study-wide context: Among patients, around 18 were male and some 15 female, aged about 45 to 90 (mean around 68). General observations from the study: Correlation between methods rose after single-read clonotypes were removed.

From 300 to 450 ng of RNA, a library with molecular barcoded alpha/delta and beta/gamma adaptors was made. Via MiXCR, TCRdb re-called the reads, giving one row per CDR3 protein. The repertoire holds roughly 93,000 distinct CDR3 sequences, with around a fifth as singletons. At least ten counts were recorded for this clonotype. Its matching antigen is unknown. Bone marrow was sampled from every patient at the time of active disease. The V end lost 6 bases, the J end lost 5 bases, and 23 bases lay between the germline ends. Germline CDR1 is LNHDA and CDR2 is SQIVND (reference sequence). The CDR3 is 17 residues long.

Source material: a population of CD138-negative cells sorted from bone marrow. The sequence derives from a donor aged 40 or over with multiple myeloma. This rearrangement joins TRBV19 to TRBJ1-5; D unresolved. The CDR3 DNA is TGTGCCAGTAGACTCGGGTACGGTACATATACCCATCAGCCCCAGCATTTT. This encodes CASRLGYGTYTHQPQHF. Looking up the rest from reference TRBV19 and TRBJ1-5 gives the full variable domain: DGGITQSPKYLFRKEGQNVTLSCEQNLNHDAMYWYRQDPGQGLRLIYYSQIVNDFQKGDIAEGYSVSREKKESFPLTVTSAQKNPTAFYLCASRLGYGTYTHQPQHFGDGTRLSIL.